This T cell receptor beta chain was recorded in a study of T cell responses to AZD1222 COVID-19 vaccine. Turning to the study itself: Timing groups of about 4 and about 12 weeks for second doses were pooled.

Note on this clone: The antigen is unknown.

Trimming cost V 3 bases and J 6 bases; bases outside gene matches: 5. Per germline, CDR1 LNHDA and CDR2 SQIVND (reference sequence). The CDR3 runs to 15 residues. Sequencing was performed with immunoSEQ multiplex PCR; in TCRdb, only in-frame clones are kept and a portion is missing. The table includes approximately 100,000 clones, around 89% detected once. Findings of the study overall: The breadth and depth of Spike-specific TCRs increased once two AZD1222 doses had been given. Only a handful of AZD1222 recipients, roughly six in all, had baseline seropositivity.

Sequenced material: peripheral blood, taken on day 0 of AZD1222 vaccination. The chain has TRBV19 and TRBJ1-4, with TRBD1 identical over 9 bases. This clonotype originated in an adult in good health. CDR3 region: CASSISGTGYEKLFF. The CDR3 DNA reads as TGTGCCAGTAGTATCTCCGGGACAGGGTATGAAAAACTGTTTTTT.